This TCR beta chain was profiled in a study of T cells in Graves' hyperthyroidism and ophthalmopathy. Study-level findings and limits: Clonotypes that were expanded in thyroid above 0.001 mostly appeared in blood too. Patients with ophthalmopathy were separated from those with stable hyperthyroidism by a 13 V-J model.

RNA transcripts yielded amplified TCR beta CDR3 regions. HTBI primers drove first-round RT-PCR of the TCR CDR3. TCRdb recomputed calls from the multiplex PCR reads with MiXCR, one row per CDR3 protein. The sample yields 700,000 to 950,000 distinct CDR3 sequences, under 45% seen once. Used for diagnoses were clinical symptoms, serum thyroxine and TRAb, thyroid ultrasound and orbital computed tomography. Germline CDR1 and CDR2: MNHNS and SASEGT. The CDR3 runs to 13 residues. V was pared by 6 bases and J by 6 bases, with 7 bases of the junction left unmatched. This clonotype was picked up one time. Antigen: not known.

Sequenced: blood. The receptor comes from a woman between 40 and 50 years old with Graves' hyperthyroidism. V usage is TRBV6-1 and J usage is TRBJ1-1; 7 bases are a match to TRBD1. The CDR3 DNA reads TGTGCCAGCAGCGGACAGGATGGGGCTGAAGCTTTCTTT. This encodes CASSGQDGAEAFF.